This T cell receptor beta chain comes out of a study of OX40 agonist ivuxolimab in advanced cancers. The V gene's germline CDR1 is KGHSH and CDR2 LQKENI. This CDR3 contains 16 residues. V shed 3 bases, J shed 1 base, and the junction held 6 bases outside the gene matches. TCRdb's copy holds only in-frame clones and misses some; the assay was immunoSEQ multiplex PCR. Of about 41,000 clones listed, around four fifths were seen once; the top ten hold under 45%. Source: CD4+ or CD8+ T cells sorted from blood, taken in a trial of the OX40 agonist ivuxolimab. This chain uses TRBV18 with TRBJ1-5; 7 nucleotides line up with TRBD1. The TCR was taken from an adult with an advanced solid tumor such as melanoma, head and neck, liver or kidney cancer. The CDR3, as DNA: TGTGCCAGCTCACCCGCAGGGGGAGGAAGCAATCAGCCCCAGCATTTT. Translation: CASSPAGGGSNQPQHF.